The entry below describes one T cell receptor beta chain. These data belong to a study of control samples from healthy donors and cancer patients. The CDR3 is 14 residues long. Sequencing was performed with immunoSEQ multiplex PCR; in TCRdb, only in-frame clones are kept and a portion is missing. The sample holds approximately 100,000 clones, approximately 86% seen once. Input material: blood. The rearrangement uses TRBV21-1 and TRBJ2-7. TRBV21-1 is deemed a pseudogene. This sequence was found in a man younger than 40 in good health. As DNA, the CDR3 is TGTGCCAGCAGCAAAGCGGTTAGAGGGGACGAGCAGTACGTC. It translates to CASSKAVRGDEQYV.